This record covers a single T cell receptor (beta chain). Both 60 Vbeta primers and 13 Jbeta primers went into the PCR. Profiled with immunoSEQ multiplex PCR; TCRdb holds only in-frame clones, not every one. The table has 150,000 to 200,000 clones, roughly 80% seen once. The data stem from a study of cytomegalovirus exposure and HLA in healthy donors. Germline-derived CDR1 and CDR2 are MGHRA and YSYEKL. The length of the CDR3 is 17 residues. Trimming left V 0 bases short and J 0 bases short, with 14 bases between. The sequence was collected from a woman aged 18-29 years in good health and CMV-seropositive. The chain employs TRBV4-1 and TRBJ1-1, with D unclear. The sample taken for sequencing was PBMCs. The DNA for the CDR3 is TGCGCCAGCAGCCAAGATCACAGACCTCCGATGAACACTGAAGCTTTCTTT. It translates to CASSQDHRPPMNTEAFF.